This T cell receptor (beta chain) came from a study of cytomegalovirus exposure and HLA in healthy donors. On the study more broadly: The roughly 130 validation repertoires, a later analysis reported, used the same platform as the roughly 660 repertoires from the first cohort. Study-level points and caveats: TCR beta chains numbering some 160 were designated cytomegalovirus-associated. The tendency of first-cohort TCR clusters to co-occur in the 90 to 150 validation repertoires emerged from a later analysis.

Regarding this clone: Antigen unknown.

The CDR3 totals 13 residues. Germline V gives CDR1 SGHTA, CDR2 FQGNSA. The V and J ends lost 11 bases and 2 bases respectively, with 16 bases between them. TCRdb's table, derived via immunoSEQ multiplex PCR, lists solely in-frame clones and lacks some. The sample has roughly 250,000 clones, 90% seen once. Donors came from a validation cohort of over a hundred subjects, distinct from the first 666-subject cohort. The V call is TRBV7-2, the J call TRBJ2-7, with D possibly matching TRBD1 (6 bases). Sequenced: PBMCs. The clonotype was recovered from a woman between 18 and 29 years old in good health and CMV-seronegative. The DNA of the CDR3 is TGTGCCGTAAGCCGGGACACCGCCTACGAGCAGTACTTC. It codes for CAVSRDTAYEQYF.